What follows are 6 T cell receptor beta chains derived from one specimen sequenced in a study of OX40 agonist ivuxolimab in advanced cancers. Using immunoSEQ multiplex PCR, the repertoire was profiled, and TCRdb retains in-frame clones only, with some absent. Counted here are about 46,000 clones, around 90% occurring once; the ten biggest clones make up roughly 4.9%. This specimen consisted of CD4+ or CD8+ T cells sorted from blood, obtained in a trial of the OX40 agonist ivuxolimab. The receptors come from an adult with an advanced solid tumor such as melanoma, head and neck, liver or kidney cancer.

The chain employs TRBV7-6 and TRBJ2-7, with D unresolved. V dropped 3 bases and J dropped 3 bases, with 9 bases sitting between them. CDR1 SGHVS and CDR2 FNYEAQ come from the germline V gene. The CDR3 has 13 amino acids. The CDR3 loop reads CASSLGLNYEQYF. In DNA, the CDR3 is TGTGCCAGCAGCTTGGGTCTAAACTACGAGCAGTACTTC.

The gene calls are TRBV4-1 and TRBJ2-7; the D is unclear. This CDR3 has 13 residues. Germline values: CDR1 MGHRA, CDR2 YSYEKL. The V end was cut by 5 bases, the J end by 2 bases, with 10 bases between. Written as DNA, the CDR3 is TGCGCCAGCAGCGCGGCCGTGGCCTACGAGCAGTACGTC. Encoded protein: CASSAAVAYEQYV.

The chain links TRBV9 to TRBJ2-7; 9 nucleotides agree with TRBD2. CDR3 size: 18 residues. Germline-derived CDR1 and CDR2 are SGDLS and YYNGEE. The junction had 13 bases not matched to a gene; V was cut back by 0 bases and J by 3 bases. The CDR3 region has the DNA TGTGCCAGCAGCGTAGGGACTAGCGAGTCCTCGTCCCACTACGAGCAGTACTTC. As protein: CASSVGTSESSSHYEQYF.

The chain links TRBV15 to TRBJ1-5; D unresolved. CDR1 LNHNV and CDR2 YYDKDF come from the germline V gene (reference sequence). The CDR3 has 14 residues. Trimming removed 0 bases from V and 2 bases from J, with 5 bases in between. The CDR3 bases are TGTGCCACCAGCAGAGACCTCGGCAATCAGCCCCAGCATTTT. This encodes CATSRDLGNQPQHF.

CDR3 coding DNA: TGCGCCAGCAGCTTGGAACAGGGAAGGGAATCCTATAATTCACCCCTCCACTTT. Translating it yields CASSLEQGRESYNSPLHF. The chain carries TRBV5-1 and TRBJ1-6; perhaps TRBD1 as D (6 bases). The CDR3 runs to 18 residues. Germline CDR1 is SGHRS and CDR2 is YFSETQ. Between the trimmed V and J ends, which lost 0 bases and 1 base, there was a span of 14 bases.

The chain employs TRBV6-5 and TRBJ2-3, with a tentative D call TRBD1 (6 bases). This CDR3 is built from 16 residues. Germline V gene lookup returns CDR1 MNHEY and CDR2 SVGAGI. V was clipped by 0 bases and J by 0 bases, with 10 bases between them. CDR3 in DNA: TGTGCCAGCAGTTACTCGTTTACAGGGAGCACAGATACGCAGTATTTT. Translated, it gives CASSYSFTGSTDTQYF.